One and the same sample provided the 18 T cell receptor beta chains below, sequenced in a study of preoperative IRX-2 immunotherapy in early breast cancer (dated by TCRdb to between 2017 and 2020). Library preparation employed the immunoSEQ multiplex PCR assay. In its TCRdb copy, this immuneACCESS table keeps in-frame sequences only and misses some clones. Where compared with another copy, unresolved V genes explain less than half of these, and the others have no known cause. Within this sample are 55,000 to 70,000 clones, with around 94% of them counted one time only. The top ten constitute roughly 1.8% of the sample. Taken with the paper, the label for treatment or condition translates to: preoperative locoregional IRX-2 cytokine immunotherapy. The biological material was taken from a patient treated with IRX-2 immunotherapy. Source of these receptors: a human donor with breast cancer.

This chain connects TRBV18 to TRBJ2-3; no reliable D call. V was trimmed by 6 bases and J by 1 base, leaving 17 bases between them. The CDR3 sequence is 16 residues long. The germline CDR1 and CDR2 sequences are KGHSH and LQKENI. CDR3 loop: CASSPRGTSRTDTQYF. CDR3 nucleotides: TGTGCCAGCTCGCCCCGAGGCACAAGTCGCACAGATACGCAGTATTTT.

This clone was found once. The chain recombines TRBV30 with TRBJ1-3; tentatively, D is TRBD1 (5 bases). This CDR3 has 14 amino acids. Trimming stripped 5 bases from V and 0 bases from J, with 11 bases between. Looked up from germline, CDR1 is GTSNPN and CDR2 is SVGIG (reference sequence). The CDR3: CAWERGSSGNTIYF. In DNA, the CDR3 is TGTGCCTGGGAAAGGGGAAGCTCTGGAAACACCATATATTTT.

V usage is TRBV29-1 and J usage is TRBJ2-3; D is unclear. V lost 5 bases to trimming and J lost 5 bases, with 5 bases between them. This CDR3 is built from 10 residues. Per the germline V gene, CDR1 is SQVTM and CDR2 is ANQGSEA. The CDR3 spells CSVWRDTQYF. CDR3 DNA: TGCAGCGTTTGGCGAGATACGCAGTATTTT.

The CDR3 sequence: CAWSQGRVPPLHF. CDR3 nucleotides: TGTGCCTGGAGTCAAGGGAGGGTGCCACCCCTCCACTTT. This chain connects TRBV30 to TRBJ1-6; D is uncertain. Deletions cut 2 bases from V and 11 bases from J, with 13 bases between. This CDR3 has 13 residues. Germline V gene lookup returns CDR1 GTSNPN and CDR2 SVGIG (reference sequence). Full variable domain (rest looked up from reference TRBV30 and TRBJ1-6): SQTIHQWPATLVQPVGSPLSLECTVEGTSNPNLYWYRQAAGRGLQLLFYSVGIGQISSEVPQNLSASRPQDRQFILSSKKLLLSDSGFYLCAWSQGRVPPLHFGNGTRLTVT.

This chain joins TRBV18 and TRBJ1-1; 7 bases are a match to TRBD1. The length of the CDR3 is 16 residues. After removal of 3 bases from V and 1 base from J, the junction contained 8 bases not matched to a gene. CDR1 and CDR2 (germline): KGHSH, LQKENI. CDR3 nucleotide sequence: TGTGCCAGCTCACCCGGCAGGGGGATGTCGAACACTGAAGCTTTCTTT. Protein sequence: CASSPGRGMSNTEAFF.

The chain links TRBV12-2 to TRBJ2-7; TRBD2 reflects the table's D call only, with no check against the DNA. TRBV12-2 is a pseudogene locus. The CDR3 is 12 amino acids. The CDR3 loop reads CASRLGIGEQYF. Here the CDR3 DNA reads TGTGCAAGTCGCCTCGGCATCGGGGAGCAGTACTTC.

The V and J genes are TRBV29-1 and TRBJ2-1, with a possible D match to TRBD2 (5 bases). CDR1 and CDR2 (germline): SQVTM, ANQGSEA. This CDR3 is built from 14 residues. V lost 7 bases and J lost 5, with 18 bases in between. CDR3 amino acids: CSAGSGYNNNEQFF. The CDR3 nucleotides are TGCAGCGCGGGAAGCGGATACAATAACAATGAGCAGTTCTTC.

The chain uses TRBV7-2 and TRBJ2-2, with D possibly TRBD2 on 6 matching bases. With 1 base removed from V and 0 bases from J, the gap between germline ends came to 12 bases. The germline CDR1 and CDR2 sequences are SGHTA and FQGNSA. The CDR3 consists of 17 residues. CDR3: CASSLVVAVTNTGELFF. The CDR3 nucleotides are TGTGCCAGCAGCTTAGTCGTAGCGGTGACGAACACCGGGGAGCTGTTTTTT.

This chain links TRBV4-3 with TRBJ2-3, with TRBD2 matching over 13 bases. CDR1 LGHNA and CDR2 YSLEER come from the germline V gene. The J segment lost 1 base and the V segment lost 4 bases, leaving 5 bases of the junction unmatched. The CDR3 length is 17 residues. The CDR3 coding sequence is TGCGCCAGCAGCCCGGGACTAGCGGGATCCCGCACAGATACGCAGTATTTT. It specifies CASSPGLAGSRTDTQYF.

This chain links TRBV29-1 with TRBJ2-5; TRBD2 matches 8 bases. The V and J ends lost 6 bases and 0 bases, in that order; junction bases with no gene match: 12. This CDR3 region has 16 residues. The germline V gene has CDR1 SQVTM and CDR2 ANQGSEA. The CDR3 sequence is CSVRRRGATYQETQYF. CDR3 coding DNA: TGCAGCGTACGGCGGCGGGGGGCTACGTACCAAGAGACCCAGTACTTC.

This chain links TRBV6-5 with TRBJ1-4, with D unresolved. The CDR3 spans 15 residues. The germline V gene has CDR1 MNHEY and CDR2 SVGAGI. Between the trimmed V and J ends, which lost 0 bases and 5 bases, there was a span of 10 bases. For the CDR3, the DNA is TGTGCCAGCAGTTACTCGGGTCTGACAAATGAAAAACTGTTTTTT. Translated, it gives CASSYSGLTNEKLFF.

CDR3 sequence reads: CASSFAPMNTEAFF. CDR3 nucleotides: TGTGCCAGCAGCTTTGCCCCAATGAACACTGAAGCTTTCTTT. This chain connects TRBV7-2 to TRBJ1-1, with D unclear. The germline V and J ends were trimmed by 3 bases and 0 bases, with 8 bases remaining between them. Germline V gives CDR1 SGHTA, CDR2 FQGNSA. This CDR3 has 14 residues.

V and J are TRBV7-2 and TRBJ2-3, with a weak D call TRBD2 (6 bases). CDR1 is SGHTA, CDR2 FQGNSA, per germline. The CDR3 is made up of 19 amino acids. V shed 5 bases and J shed 4 bases, with 28 bases lying between them. The CDR3 is CASSRFGRGTRHHPDTQYF. CDR3 in DNA: TGTGCCAGCAGCCGTTTCGGCCGTGGGACTCGCCACCATCCAGATACGCAGTATTTT.

V gene TRBV18 combines with J gene TRBJ1-3; weak D call: TRBD1 (5 bases). This CDR3 has 15 residues. V lost 3 bases, J lost 4 bases, and 13 bases lay in between. Germline lookup yields CDR1 KGHSH and CDR2 LQKENI. The CDR3 coding sequence is TGTGCCAGCTCACCGAGTTCAGGGTCGGGAAACACCATATATTTT. This gives the protein CASSPSSGSGNTIYF.

A single count supports this clone. The V gene is TRBV4-2, the J gene TRBJ2-7, with D possibly being TRBD2 (6 bases). V was clipped by 0 bases and J by 0 bases, with 24 bases between them. The CDR3 sequence is 20 residues long. CDR1 and CDR2 (germline): LGHNA, YNFKEQ. The CDR3 DNA reads TGTGCCAGCAGCCAAGATGTGGGACTTCTTGGAGGAGAACTCTCCTACGAGCAGTACTTC. Protein product: CASSQDVGLLGGELSYEQYF.

The rearrangement uses TRBV6-1 and TRBJ2-7; no clear D gene. The V and J ends lost 1 base and 4 bases respectively, with 8 bases between them. Germline values: CDR1 MNHNS, CDR2 SASEGT. There are 13 residues in the CDR3. CDR3 bases: TGTGCCAGCAGTGAAGGTGAAGAATACGAGCAGTACTTC. Protein: CASSEGEEYEQYF.

The chain has TRBV27 and TRBJ2-5, with a tentative D call TRBD1 (6 bases). The V and J ends lost 5 bases and 7 bases respectively, with 8 bases between them. Germline V gene lookup returns CDR1 MNHEY and CDR2 SMNVEV (reference sequence). The CDR3 is made up of 11 amino acids. CDR3 sequence (DNA): TGTGCCAGCAGTCTAGGGGGGACCCAGTACTTC. Translating it yields CASSLGGTQYF.

This clone was observed a single time. The chain uses TRBV7-2 and TRBJ2-3; D is uncertain. CDR3 length: 14 residues. Germline V CDR1 and CDR2: SGHTA, FQGNSA. V lost 0 bases and J lost 5, with 9 bases in between. CDR3 nucleotide sequence: TGTGCCAGCAGCTTAGCAGGTGGTAGAGATACGCAGTATTTT. The encoded protein is CASSLAGGRDTQYF.